The 30 T cell receptor beta chains below come from one sample, sequenced in a study of T cells in narcolepsy. This table comes from immunoSEQ multiplex PCR, and its TCRdb copy is limited to in-frame clones, with some not included. The sample records about 30,000 clones, roughly 80% being singletons. Sequences were obtained from CD45RA- memory CD4+ T cells from PBMCs. These receptors originate from a human donor with narcolepsy.

The rearrangement joins TRBV28 to TRBJ2-4; D is possibly TRBD1 (6 bases). The CDR3 is made up of 15 amino acids. Germline CDR1 reads MDHEN; CDR2 reads SYDVKM. Trimming left V 6 bases short and J 0 bases short, with 12 bases between. The CDR3: CASSTGQLAKNIQYF. The CDR3 DNA is TGTGCCAGCAGCACCGGACAGTTAGCCAAAAACATTCAGTACTTC.

Concerning this clone itself: This same CDR3 is encoded by further DNA sequences in the sample. The genes are TRBV9 and TRBJ2-1, with TRBD2 as a possible D gene (5 bases). The V and J ends lost 2 bases and 2 bases respectively, with 14 bases between them. The CDR3 has 16 residues. CDR1 and CDR2 from the germline V gene are SGDLS and YYNGEE. The CDR3 spells CASSVDGLSTYNEQFF. Written as DNA, the CDR3 is TGTGCCAGCAGCGTGGATGGACTCTCGACCTACAATGAGCAGTTCTTC.

V usage is TRBV9 and J usage is TRBJ2-1; D might be TRBD1 (6 bases). Per germline, CDR1 SGDLS and CDR2 YYNGEE. Trimming removed 0 bases at V and 7 bases at J, with 20 bases between. CDR3 length: 17 amino acids. The CDR3 is CASSVVPGVGSWNEQFF. The DNA of the CDR3 is TGTGCCAGCAGCGTAGTACCAGGGGTGGGTAGTTGGAATGAGCAGTTCTTC.

This clone was seen more than once but under ten times. The chain uses TRBV5-6 and TRBJ2-2, with D hard to call. Trimming stripped 0 bases from V and 6 bases from J, with 15 bases between. The CDR3 extends over 16 amino acids. Germline-derived CDR1 and CDR2 are SGHDT and YYEEEE. CDR3 sequence reads: CASSLVRRYAPGELFF. The DNA for the CDR3 is TGTGCCAGCAGCTTGGTGAGACGTTATGCGCCCGGGGAGCTGTTTTTT.

This sequence joins TRBV29-1 and TRBJ1-2, with D hard to call. Germline values: CDR1 SQVTM, CDR2 ANQGSEA. V was clipped by 5 bases and J by 1 base, with 11 bases between them. The CDR3 covers 13 residues. In nucleotides, the CDR3 is TGCAGCGTTCGGATGGACCTTAACTATGGCTACACCTTC. Its protein is CSVRMDLNYGYTF.

The chain links TRBV6-4 to TRBJ1-2; 8 bases are a match to TRBD1. From germline, CDR1 is MRHNA and CDR2 SNTAGT. V trimming: 2 bases; J trimming: 0 bases; junction bases outside the gene matches: 14. The CDR3 loop spans 19 amino acids. Here the CDR3 reads CASSDSGQGPILANYGYTF. The CDR3 region has the DNA TGTGCCAGCAGTGACAGCGGACAGGGTCCCATACTAGCTAACTATGGCTACACCTTC.

V gene TRBV2 combines with J gene TRBJ2-7, with a possible D match to TRBD2 (5 bases). Germline V gives CDR1 SNHLY, CDR2 FYNNEI. The ends were cut back, 6 bases at V and 6 bases at J, with 12 bases in the middle. This CDR3 region has 12 residues. The CDR3 bases are TGTGCCAGCAGAGGACTGCTACGCGAGCAGTACTTC. Residues: CASRGLLREQYF.

The rearrangement uses TRBV6-1 and TRBJ2-7; perhaps D is TRBD1 or TRBD2 (6 bases each). Germline V CDR1 and CDR2: MNHNS, SASEGT. Trimming cost V 8 bases and J 5 bases, with 16 bases left between them. The CDR3 loop spans 13 amino acids. CDR3 coding DNA: TGTGCCAGCGGGTGGGGGGCAAGGAACGAGCAGTACTTC. Translation gives CASGWGARNEQYF.

Regarding this clone: Germline is not matched at one junction end, which may reflect a read error. The chain joins TRBV7-7 to TRBJ2-1; TRBD2 matches 12 bases. Germline CDR1 SSHAT, CDR2 FNYEAQ (reference sequence). The CDR3 has 20 residues. The CDR3 DNA reads TGTGCTAGCAGCCTCGACAGGGATACGACTAGCGGGAGAAAGGACAATGAGCAGTTCTTC. As protein: CASSLDRDTTSGRKDNEQFF.

The V call is TRBV6-1, the J call TRBJ2-7; the D gene is possibly TRBD1 (6 bases). V lost 6 bases, J lost 3 bases, and 15 bases lay in between. The CDR3 consists of 14 residues. Germline values: CDR1 MNHNS, CDR2 SASEGT. In DNA form, the CDR3 reads TGTGCCAGCAGGCTACCAGGGGTGGACTACGAGCAGTACTTC. The encoded protein is CASRLPGVDYEQYF.

The V gene is TRBV5-4, the J gene TRBJ2-2; 8 positions match TRBD2. J was trimmed by 0 bases and V by 4 bases; bases with no gene match: 5. Germline CDR1 reads SGHNT; CDR2 reads YYREEE (reference sequence). The CDR3 length is 16 residues. The CDR3 DNA sequence: TGTGCCAGCAGCCGCGCGGGGGGCGCGAACACCGGGGAGCTGTTTTTT. Its translation: CASSRAGGANTGELFF.

This chain links TRBV5-4 with TRBJ2-1; TRBD2 agrees at 8 bases. J was trimmed by 8 bases and V by 3 bases; bases with no gene match: 16. Per germline, CDR1 SGHNT and CDR2 YYREEE (reference sequence). The CDR3 runs to 17 residues. The CDR3 nucleotides read TGTGCCAGCAGCTGGCCGCGAGCGGGGGTGGGAGGGGATGAGCAGTTCTTC. Translated: CASSWPRAGVGGDEQFF.

J is TRBJ1-2 and V is TRBV5-5; maybe TRBD1 (5 bases). This CDR3 contains 13 residues. Trimming cost V 6 bases and J 2 bases, with 11 bases left between them. Looked up from germline, CDR1 is SGHKS and CDR2 is YYEKEE (reference sequence). The CDR3 sequence: CASNQGMNYGYTF. The CDR3 nucleotides read TGTGCCAGCAACCAGGGAATGAACTATGGCTACACCTTC.

This chain joins TRBV7-2 and TRBJ2-3; D uncertain. CDR1 is SGHTA, CDR2 FQGNSA, per germline. V dropped 4 bases and J dropped 2 bases, with 1 base sitting between them. This CDR3 has 11 residues. The CDR3 nucleotides are TGTGCCAGCAGCTCCACAGATACGCAGTATTTT. It is translated as CASSSTDTQYF. The entire variable domain, with the rest obtained from reference TRBV7-2 and TRBJ2-3, is as follows: GAGVSQSPSNKVTEKGKDVELRCDPISGHTALYWYRQSLGQGLEFLIYFQGNSAPDKSGLPSDRFSAERTGGSVSTLTIQRTQQEDSAVYLCASSSTDTQYFGPGTRLTVL.

The chain carries TRBV7-8 and TRBJ2-2; perhaps TRBD1 as D (5 bases). Deletions cut 1 base from V and 5 bases from J, with 5 bases between. Germline V lookup: CDR1 SGHVS, CDR2 FQNEAQ. This CDR3 is built from 13 residues. CDR3 bases: TGTGCCAGCAGCTTAGACAGGACCGGGGAGCTGTTTTTT. Amino acids: CASSLDRTGELFF. Combining the CDR3 with reference TRBV7-8 and TRBJ2-2 gives the whole variable domain GAGVSQSPRYKVAKRGQDVALRCDPISGHVSLFWYQQALGQGPEFLTYFQNEAQLDKSGLPSDRFFAERPEGSVSTLKIQRTQQEDSAVYLCASSLDRTGELFFGEGSRLTVL.

This clone was found a few times. V gene TRBV6-1 combines with J gene TRBJ1-5; TRBD1 is a possible D gene (6 bases). CDR3 size: 14 residues. With 4 bases removed from V and 3 bases from J, the gap between germline ends came to 10 bases. The germline gives CDR1 MNHNS, CDR2 SASEGT. In DNA form, the CDR3 reads TGTGCCAGCAGTGCTGCAGGGGTCAATCAGCCCCAGCATTTT. Its protein product is CASSAAGVNQPQHF.

The CDR3, as DNA: TGTGCCAGCAGCTTAACGAAGCTGGAGCGGGAGGGAAGGGCAGATACGCAGTATTTT. Its protein product is CASSLTKLEREGRADTQYF. This chain connects TRBV7-8 to TRBJ2-3; 10 positions match TRBD2. The CDR3 has 19 residues. From germline, CDR1 is SGHVS and CDR2 FQNEAQ. The V gene end was trimmed by 2 bases and the J gene end by 4 bases; junction bases not matched to a gene: 15.

This sequence joins TRBV5-1 and TRBJ1-4; tentatively, D is TRBD1 (6 bases). Germline lookup yields CDR1 SGHRS and CDR2 YFSETQ. The CDR3 runs to 14 residues. V was cut by 3 bases and J by 3 bases, with 9 bases left in between. The CDR3 is CASSSDRPNEKLFF. CDR3 coding DNA: TGCGCCAGCAGCTCGGACAGACCTAATGAAAAACTGTTTTTT.

The rearrangement joins TRBV2 to TRBJ2-5, with TRBD2 identical over 14 bases. With V trimmed by 6 bases and J by 0 bases, 12 bases remained unmatched. The CDR3 is 19 residues long. Germline loops: CDR1 SNHLY, CDR2 FYNNEI. The chain's CDR3 is CASRRSGTSGRVYQETQYF. As DNA, the CDR3 is TGTGCCAGCAGAAGATCCGGGACTAGCGGGAGAGTATACCAAGAGACCCAGTACTTC.

The rearrangement links TRBV27 to TRBJ2-5; unclear D gene. Trimming took off 8 bases at V and 2 bases at J, with 12 bases between the two ends. Germline values: CDR1 MNHEY, CDR2 SMNVEV (reference sequence). CDR3 length equals 13 residues. The CDR3 sequence is CASATRGQETQYF. The DNA of the CDR3 is TGTGCCAGCGCCACCCGCGGTCAAGAGACCCAGTACTTC.

The chain combines TRBV11-1 with TRBJ2-1, with D perhaps matching TRBD2 (5 bases). The CDR3 spans 15 residues. Germline CDR1 SGHAT, CDR2 FQDESV (reference sequence). Trimming took 5 bases from V and 0 from J, leaving 11 bases between them. DNA of the CDR3: TGTGCCAGCAGCCCCCGGGAAAGCTCCTACAATGAGCAGTTCTTC. This encodes CASSPRESSYNEQFF.

The rearrangement links TRBV6-4 to TRBJ2-1; TRBD2 aligns across 12 bases. Trimming took 6 bases from V and 6 from J; bases not matched to a gene: 3. The CDR3 is 14 residues long. CDR1 MRHNA and CDR2 SNTAGT come from the germline V gene. The CDR3 DNA reads as TGTGCCAGCAGCCCTAGCGGGAGGGTCAATGAGCAGTTCTTC. It encodes CASSPSGRVNEQFF.

This chain uses TRBV7-2 with TRBJ2-4, with D unresolved. Trimming stripped 2 bases from V and 8 bases from J, with 4 bases between. The CDR3 length is 11 residues. CDR1 is SGHTA and CDR2 is FQGNSA in the germline V gene. The DNA for the CDR3 is TGTGCCAGCAGCTTAAAAGACATTCAGTACTTC. It specifies CASSLKDIQYF.

The gene calls are TRBV6-1 and TRBJ2-1, with TRBD2 matching over 11 bases. Germline-derived CDR1 and CDR2 are MNHNS and SASEGT. The CDR3 spans 13 residues. V was pared by 5 bases and J by 10 bases, with 4 bases of the junction left unmatched. CDR3 DNA: TGTGCCAGCAGTATTAGCGGGAGGGCCGAGCAGTTCTTC. It encodes CASSISGRAEQFF.

CDR3 DNA: TGTGCCAGCAGCGAATTAGGGGGGTCAGGGACTTCCTATGGCTACACCTTC. Its protein product is CASSELGGSGTSYGYTF. The genes are TRBV7-2 and TRBJ1-2; maybe TRBD1 (6 bases). The CDR3 is 17 residues long. Germline CDR1 reads SGHTA; CDR2 reads FQGNSA. Trimming took off 5 bases at V and 4 bases at J, with 23 bases between the two ends. The full variable domain, rest sourced from reference TRBV7-2 and TRBJ1-2, is GAGVSQSPSNKVTEKGKDVELRCDPISGHTALYWYRQSLGQGLEFLIYFQGNSAPDKSGLPSDRFSAERTGGSVSTLTIQRTQQEDSAVYLCASSELGGSGTSYGYTFGSGTRLTVV.

The chain recombines TRBV18 with TRBJ2-7; weak D call: TRBD2 (5 bases). The germline V gene encodes CDR1 KGHSH and CDR2 LQKENI. V lost 5 bases and J lost 6, with 17 bases in between. The CDR3 consists of 14 residues. This CDR3 is CASSNPPGVREQYF. In nucleotides, the CDR3 is TGTGCCAGCTCAAATCCACCCGGGGTCCGCGAGCAGTACTTC.

The chain couples TRBV10-1 to TRBJ2-7, with D possibly being TRBD2 (6 bases). Trimming shortened V by 0 bases and J by 8 bases, and 11 bases separated the two germline ends. CDR1 WNHNN and CDR2 SYGVQD come from the germline V gene (reference sequence). There are 13 residues in the CDR3. The DNA of the CDR3 is TGCGCCAGCAGTGAGTCTGGGAGGTCCCAGCAGTACTTC. As protein: CASSESGRSQQYF.

The V call is TRBV10-3, the J call TRBJ2-5; 9 bases agree with TRBD2. The J call could be wrong; TRBJ2-7 is a better fit for the DNA end. This CDR3 has 16 residues. Germline V gene sequence: CDR1 ENHRY, CDR2 SYGVKD. CDR3 amino acids: CAISDSRSGRTYEQYF. DNA for the CDR3: TGTGCCATCAGTGATAGCAGAAGCGGGAGGACCTACGAGCAGTACTTC.

V is TRBV6-6 and J is TRBJ2-2; D unclear. CDR1 is MNHNY, CDR2 SVGAGI, per germline (reference sequence). Trimming cost V 3 bases and J 8 bases, with 19 bases left between them. CDR3 length: 16 amino acids. CDR3 amino acids: CASSYALGLESGELFF. CDR3 DNA: TGTGCCAGCAGTTATGCCTTGGGCCTCGAATCTGGGGAGCTGTTTTTT.

The V and J genes are TRBV6-5 and TRBJ2-7; D gene uncertain. Per the germline V gene, CDR1 is MNHEY and CDR2 is SVGAGI. This CDR3 comprises 15 residues. Trimming took off 6 bases at V and 0 bases at J, with 15 bases between the two ends. CDR3 protein: CASSLTWSVSYEQYF. In DNA, the CDR3 is TGTGCCAGCAGCTTGACCTGGAGTGTCTCCTACGAGCAGTACTTC.